The 8 T cell receptor beta chains presented below share a single source sample, sequenced in a study of blood T cells in healthy people across ages. A second roughly 6 to 12 cycle PCR used barcoded and J-beta primers. Via MiXCR, TCRdb re-called the 5' RACE reads, giving one row per CDR3 protein. The sample holds under 950,000 distinct CDR3 sequences; over 20% are singletons and the top ten take roughly a fifth. The specimen sequenced was blood. The receptors here all came from a man between 65 and 85 years old in good health.

Many counts were recorded for this clonotype. This chain joins TRBV21-1 and TRBJ2-3; the DNA was not used to check the table's D call, TRBD2. TRBV21-1 is recorded as a pseudogene. The CDR3 consists of 18 residues. CDR3 coding DNA: TGTGCCAGCAGCAAAGCCCAGGGTAGCGGGAGTACCCCAGATACGCAGTATTTT. Translating it yields CASSKAQGSGSTPDTQYF.

This clonotype was counted only a few times. The V and J genes are TRBV5-1 and TRBJ2-5, with D possibly being TRBD2 (6 bases). The J call is in doubt because the DNA end fits TRBJ2-7 better. This CDR3 is built from 15 residues. Germline V gives CDR1 SGHRS, CDR2 YFSETQ. The CDR3 sequence: CASSFAPSEAYEQYV. For the CDR3, the DNA is TGCGCCAGCAGCTTCGCTCCTAGCGAGGCCTACGAGCAGTACGTC.

This clonotype has more than one count but fewer than ten. The chain is built from TRBV4-1 and TRBJ2-5; TRBD2 matches at 7 bases. Trimming took 3 bases from V and 5 from J; bases not matched to a gene: 3. Germline loops: CDR1 MGHRA, CDR2 YSYEKL. The CDR3 has 13 amino acids. Here the CDR3 DNA reads TGCGCCAGCAGCCAGGGACTACCGGAGACCCAGTACTTC. This gives the protein CASSQGLPETQYF.

In its sample, this clonotype was seen a few times. The V and J genes are TRBV6-1 and TRBJ2-1, with a weak D call TRBD2 (6 bases). The V end was cut by 3 bases, the J end by 1 base, with 7 bases between. The CDR3 totals 14 residues. Per germline, CDR1 MNHNS and CDR2 SASEGT. DNA for the CDR3: TGTGCCAGCAGTGATGCGGGGTCCTACAATGAGCAGTTCTTC. Translating it yields CASSDAGSYNEQFF.

Regarding this clonotype: This sequence may be a read error, since a much larger clone differs from it by one base. The gene calls are TRBV20-1 and TRBJ2-1; D is uncertain. Trimming removed 3 bases from V and 3 bases from J, with 3 bases in between. The CDR3 runs to 11 residues. Germline V CDR1 and CDR2: DFQATT, SNEGSKA (reference sequence). This CDR3 reads CSASNYNEQFF. The CDR3, as DNA: TGCAGTGCTAGCAACTACAATGAGCAGTTCTTC.

This chain connects TRBV19 to TRBJ2-7; tentatively, D is TRBD2 (6 bases). The J call may be incorrect, as the DNA end agrees better with TRBJ2-1. Germline assignment: CDR1 LNHDA and CDR2 SQIVND (reference sequence). The CDR3 has 15 amino acids. The CDR3 spells CASKGFTRGNNEQFF. The DNA for the CDR3 is TGTGCCAGTAAAGGCTTTACACGGGGGAACAATGAGCAGTTCTTC.

The chain is built from TRBV20-1 and TRBJ2-3; TRBD2 agrees at 7 bases. Germline loops: CDR1 DFQATT, CDR2 SNEGSKA (reference sequence). The V segment lost 6 bases and the J segment 1 base; nucleotides outside the gene matches: 7. This CDR3 has 14 residues. CDR3 sequence (DNA): TGCAGTGCCCCGACTAGCTGGGGCACAGATACGCAGTATTTT. It codes for CSAPTSWGTDTQYF.

The sample holds a few counts of this clonotype. The CDR3 loop is CASSPSQDTSGYTF. The CDR3, as DNA: TGTGCCAGCAGCCCCTCCCAGGACACAAGTGGCTACACCTTC. The rearrangement joins TRBV3-1 to TRBJ1-2; tentative D call: TRBD1 (5 bases). The V and J ends lost 4 bases and 7 bases respectively, with 16 bases between them. This CDR3 spans 14 amino acids. Per germline, CDR1 LGHDT and CDR2 YNNKEL (reference sequence).